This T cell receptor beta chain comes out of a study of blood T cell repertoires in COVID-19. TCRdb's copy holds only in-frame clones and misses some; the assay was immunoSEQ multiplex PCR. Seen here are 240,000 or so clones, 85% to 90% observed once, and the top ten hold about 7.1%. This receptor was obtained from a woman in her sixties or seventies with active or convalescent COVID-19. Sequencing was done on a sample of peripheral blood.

The CDR3 DNA sequence: TGCAGCGTTGTCCTAAACACTGAAGCTTTCTTT. Protein product: CSVVLNTEAFF. The chain couples TRBV29-1 to TRBJ1-1; no reliable D call. Trimming removed 4 bases from V and 2 bases from J, with 5 bases in between. CDR1 and CDR2 from the germline V gene are SQVTM and ANQGSEA. This CDR3 is 11 amino acids long. Looking up the rest from reference TRBV29-1 and TRBJ1-1 gives the full variable domain: SAVISQKPSRDICQRGTSLTIQCQVDSQVTMMFWYRQQPGQSLTLIATANQGSEATYESGFVIDKFPISRPNLTFSTLTVSNMSPEDSSIYLCSVVLNTEAFFGQGTRLTVV.